These T cell receptor beta chains were read from a single sample in a study of blood T cell repertoires in COVID-19. Produced via immunoSEQ multiplex PCR; TCRdb's table is partial and in-frame only. Among about 140,000 clones, around 87% were seen once, and the ten largest hold 8% to 9%. The material sequenced was peripheral blood. The receptor set was obtained from a woman in her 50s with active or convalescent COVID-19. Each CDR3 is given with its conserved first and last residue. D genes are given only for firm matches. Clone size is stated in some rows and not others, as once, few, many or a class when expanded.

-	15	TRBV10-2	-	TRBJ1-6	TGCGCCAGCAAGCAGGGAACCTCCTATAATTCACCCCTCCACTTT	CASKQGTSYNSPLHF
TRBD2	14	TRBV7-3	-	TRBJ2-5	TGTGCCAGCAGCCCCTCAGCGGGGGAAGAGACCCAGTACTTC	CASSPSAGEETQYF
TRBD1	18	TRBV7-9	once	TRBJ2-2	TGTGCCAGCAGCCAACCCTCTACCAGGACAGGGACGAGGAGGGGGCTGTTTTTT	CASSQPSTRTGTRRGLFF
TRBD1	13	TRBV30	-	TRBJ2-5	TGTGCCGCATCAGGGGGATTCGAAGAGACCCAGTACTTC	CAASGGFEETQYF
TRBD1	15	TRBV4-3	-	TRBJ1-6	TGCGCCAGCAGCCAAGATAGGACAGGGATCTCACCCCTCCACTTT	CASSQDRTGISPLHF
TRBD1	14	TRBV19	-	TRBJ1-1	TGTGCCAGTAGTAGGACAGGGCTGAACACTGAAGCTTTCTTT	CASSRTGLNTEAFF
TRBD1	15	TRBV18	-	TRBJ1-1	TGTGCCAGCTCACCGAGACAGGGGCGATGGACTGAAGCTTTCTTT	CASSPRQGRWTEAFF
TRBD1	14	TRBV29-1	-	TRBJ1-4	TGCAGCGTGTCGACAGGGTTAACTAATGAAAAACTGTTTTTT	CSVSTGLTNEKLFF
-	15	TRBV7-6	-	TRBJ1-3	TGTGCCAGCAGCTCACAGGGAAGCTCTGGAAACACCATATATTTT	CASSSQGSSGNTIYF
-	14	TRBV19	-	TRBJ2-1	TGTGCCACCCAAGCAGGGATCTCCTACAATGAGCAGTTCTTC	CATQAGISYNEQFF
-	14	TRBV5-1	-	TRBJ2-3	TGCGCCAGCAGCTTGGACCCACTCGGTGATACGCAGTATTTT	CASSLDPLGDTQYF
TRBD2	19	TRBV5-5	-	TRBJ2-7	TGTGCCAGCAGCTTGGGTGGGAGCGGGAGGCTTCGGGGCAGCTACGAGCAGTACTTC	CASSLGGSGRLRGSYEQYF
TRBD2	14	TRBV5-4	once	TRBJ2-2	TGTGCCAGCCGAAGCGGGAGCCAGACCGGGGAGCTGTTTTTT	CASRSGSQTGELFF
TRBD2	18	TRBV7-3	-	TRBJ2-1	TGTGCCAGCAGCCAGTGGCCCCTCGGGACTAGCGGGTACAATGAGCAGTTCTTC	CASSQWPLGTSGYNEQFF
TRBD1	15	TRBV4-1	-	TRBJ1-1	TGCGCCAGCAACCTTCGGACAGGGGTGAACACTGAAGCTTTCTTT	CASNLRTGVNTEAFF
-	12	TRBV30	-	TRBJ2-1	TGTGCCTGGAGTGGACTCTACAATGAGCAGTTCTTC	CAWSGLYNEQFF
-	14	TRBV6-1	-	TRBJ1-4	TGTGCCAGCAGTGAAGGGGGACTAGGTGAAAAACTGTTTTTT	CASSEGGLGEKLFF
-	11	TRBV6-5	-	TRBJ1-1	TGTGCCAGCTTGGGGGGCACTGAAGCTTTCTTT	CASLGGTEAFF
TRBD1	15	TRBV2	once	TRBJ1-2	TGTGCCAGCAGTGGGGGACAGGGGGCGGACTTTGGCTACACCTTC	CASSGGQGADFGYTF
-	12	TRBV18	once	TRBJ1-2	TGTGCCAGCTCACCACCGACCGGGGGCTACACCTTC	CASSPPTGGYTF
-	14	TRBV5-1	-	TRBJ2-7	TGCGCCAGCAGCTTGGAATCCAGGGCCTACGAGCAGTACTTC	CASSLESRAYEQYF
-	13	TRBV6-2/TRBV6-3	-	TRBJ1-2	TGTGCCAGCAGTTCTGCCACTGACTATGGCTACACCTTC	CASSSATDYGYTF
-	13	TRBV5-4	-	TRBJ1-2	TGTGCCAGCAGCTTGGGGTCAGGCTATGGCTACACCTTC	CASSLGSGYGYTF
-	16	TRBV5-6	-	TRBJ1-3	TGTGCCAGCAGCGAGGGCTCCGGGAACTCTGGAAACACCATATATTTT	CASSEGSGNSGNTIYF
-	15	TRBV4-3	-	TRBJ1-4	TGCGCCAGCAGCCAAGATCGTACGGGGAATGAAAAACTGTTTTTT	CASSQDRTGNEKLFF
TRBD1	20	TRBV7-8	-	TRBJ2-1	TGTGCCAGCAGCTTAGACCCCCGGACAGGGGGCCACCCAGACTACAATGAGCAGTTCTTC	CASSLDPRTGGHPDYNEQFF
-	15	TRBV4-1	once	TRBJ1-1	TGCGCCAGCAGCCAAGACCCCGGGAGGTACTCTGAAGCTTTCTTT	CASSQDPGRYSEAFF
TRBD1	16	TRBV7-2	once	TRBJ1-1	TGTGCCAGCAGCTTCAGGACAGGTCCAGCGTACACTGAAGCTTTCTTT	CASSFRTGPAYTEAFF
TRBD1	16	TRBV6-2/TRBV6-3	-	TRBJ1-2	TGTGCCAGCAGTACCGGGACAGGAGGAGCAAGCTATGGCTACACCTTC	CASSTGTGGASYGYTF
-	15	TRBV7-2	-	TRBJ2-3	TGTGCCAGCAGCTTTTTTAGTACTAGCACAGATACGCAGTATTTT	CASSFFSTSTDTQYF
TRBD2	15	TRBV5-1	-	TRBJ2-3	TGCGCCAGCAGCTTGGTCGCGGGAGGCACAGATACGCAGTATTTT	CASSLVAGGTDTQYF
-	14	TRBV5-1	once	TRBJ2-7	TGCGCCAGCAGCTTGGACGGGGAAGTCTACGAGCAGTACTTC	CASSLDGEVYEQYF
-	13	TRBV28	-	TRBJ1-2	TGTGCCACCAACGAGGGGGGGGGCCGTGGCTACACCTTC	CATNEGGGRGYTF
TRBD1	15	TRBV9	-	TRBJ1-3	TGTGCCAGCAGCCTACTGGGACAGGGAGGAAACACCATATATTTT	CASSLLGQGGNTIYF
TRBD2	18	TRBV9	-	TRBJ2-5	TGTGCCAGCAGCGTCTCATCGGGAAGCGGGAGGCTTTGGGAGACCCAGTACTTC	CASSVSSGSGRLWETQYF
-	17	TRBV28	-	TRBJ1-4	TGTGCCAGCAGGTATAAGGGGAGTAGGGACACGAGGGAAAAACTGTTTTTT	CASRYKGSRDTREKLFF
-	14	TRBV18	-	TRBJ1-4	TGTGCCAGCTCACCCGGCGAGGGAAATGAAAAACTGTTTTTT	CASSPGEGNEKLFF
-	15	TRBV7-6	-	TRBJ2-7	TGTGCCAGCAGCCGTGGCAGGGTGGGCTCCTACGAGCAGTACTTC	CASSRGRVGSYEQYF
-	14	TRBV7-2	-	TRBJ2-3	TGTGCCAGCAGCGCCCTAGGGAGTACAGATACGCAGTATTTT	CASSALGSTDTQYF
-	12	TRBV7-9	-	TRBJ2-7	TGTGCCAGCAGCTTAGGAGCCTGGGAGCAGTACTTC	CASSLGAWEQYF
-	14	TRBV7-8	-	TRBJ2-2	TGTGCCAGCAGCCCCAATTTTAACACCGGGGAGCTGTTTTTT	CASSPNFNTGELFF
-	14	TRBV15	-	TRBJ1-4	TGTGCCACCGCCTCTGGCGGGAGTGATGAAAAACTGTTTTTT	CATASGGSDEKLFF
TRBD1	15	TRBV11-2	-	TRBJ1-1	TGTGCCAGCAGCTCATTACAGGGGATCGACACTGAAGCTTTCTTT	CASSSLQGIDTEAFF
-	13	TRBV6-5	-	TRBJ1-2	TGTGCCAGCAGTTACCAGGCAGGAGGAGGCTACACCTTC	CASSYQAGGGYTF
-	13	TRBV9	-	TRBJ1-2	TGTGCCAGCAGCGGACTGGTGGGCTATGGCTACACCTTC	CASSGLVGYGYTF
TRBD2	15	TRBV28	-	TRBJ2-7	TGTGCCAGCAGACCCACAGCGGGAGGGTCCTACGAGCAGTACTTC	CASRPTAGGSYEQYF
-	16	TRBV29-1	-	TRBJ2-3	TGCAGCGTTGAGCTAGCCCAAGATCGGTTTACAGATACGCAGTATTTT	CSVELAQDRFTDTQYF
TRBD2	15	TRBV7-9	-	TRBJ2-7	TGTGCCAGCAGCTTAGTTACGGGGGGGCCAAGGGAGCAGTACTTC	CASSLVTGGPREQYF
TRBD2	15	TRBV9	-	TRBJ2-5	TGTGCCAGCAGCGTAGATGTGGGAGGGAGGGAGACCCAGTACTTC	CASSVDVGGRETQYF
-	15	TRBV5-1	-	TRBJ1-6	TGCGCCAGCAGCTTGGGTGCGGACTTTGGTTCACCCCTCCACTTT	CASSLGADFGSPLHF
-	20	TRBV19	once	TRBJ1-2	TGTGCCAGTAGTATTAGTAGGGACACCCAGCGGGACATAAGAACCTATGGCTACACCTTC	CASSISRDTQRDIRTYGYTF
-	14	TRBV5-1	-	TRBJ1-1	TGCGCCAGCAGCTTGCAAACTTCGAACACTGAAGCTTTCTTT	CASSLQTSNTEAFF
TRBD1	14	TRBV28	few	TRBJ2-1	TGTGCCAGCACCCGACAGGGGGCCTACAATGAGCAGTTCTTC	CASTRQGAYNEQFF
-	12	TRBV29-1	few	TRBJ2-2	TGCAGCGTTGTACAGACCACCGGGGAGCTGTTTTTT	CSVVQTTGELFF
-	15	TRBV24-1	few	TRBJ2-1	TGTGCCACCAGTGATTCTAGGGGTAAAAAGAATGAGCAGTTCTTC	CATSDSRGKKNEQFF
TRBD2	15	TRBV4-3	-	TRBJ2-7	TGCGCCAGCAGCCAAGTCTGGACTAGCCTCTACGAGCAGTACTTC	CASSQVWTSLYEQYF
-	13	TRBV12-3/TRBV12-4	-	TRBJ1-6	TGTGCCAGCAGCCCCCTAGTGGATTCACCCCTCCACTTT	CASSPLVDSPLHF
TRBD1	16	TRBV9	-	TRBJ1-5	TGTGCCAGCAGCATTTTCAGGGGGCGAGGTGATCGGCCCCAGCATTTT	CASSIFRGRGDRPQHF
-	16	TRBV30	-	TRBJ2-5	TGTGCCTGGAGTGCTGGGGGGGGCCTCTTTCAAGAGACCCAGTACTTC	CAWSAGGGLFQETQYF